This T cell receptor beta chain was profiled in a study of CD8+ T cells in alopecia areata. Overall study findings and caveats: Whereas mice showed it more clearly, TCR sharing across patients was murkier, possibly because of HLA.

Described treatment: oral pan-JAK inhibitor, 5-10 mg twice daily. Sorted out of PBMCs were CD4+ T cells and CD8+ T cells. Germline loops: CDR1 SGHDT, CDR2 YYEEEE. The CDR3 contains 13 residues. V was pared by 4 bases and J by 5 bases, with 13 bases between. Turning to this clone: Its antigen is still unknown.

TCR sequencing used cDNA made by reverse transcription of extracted RNA. Data came from immunoSEQ multiplex PCR; TCRdb stores just in-frame clones and leaves some out. The sample consists of about 140,000 clones, 70% to 90% of them appearing once. This specimen consisted of CD8+ T cells sorted from blood, obtained at week 4, from a patient treated with tofacitinib. The source is a human donor with alopecia areata. This sequence joins TRBV5-6 and TRBJ2-7; unclear D gene. In DNA form, the CDR3 reads TGTGCCAGCAGCCGCGTCTCTTGGAACGAGCAGTACTTC. Protein sequence: CASSRVSWNEQYF.